This T cell receptor (beta chain) was sequenced in a study of shared clonotypes between healthy human individuals. Notes on the study in general: Unshared clonotypes carried lower generation probabilities than those common to all four donors. With few donors, the genetic and exposure-history diversity represented was limited.

This clone showed up just a few times. Its antigen is currently unknown. V lost 8 bases, J lost 6 bases, and 18 bases lay in between. The germline CDR1 and CDR2 sequences are SNHLY and FYNNEI. This CDR3 comprises 14 residues. Clones were read by immunoSEQ multiplex PCR, and TCRdb kept only the in-frame ones, dropping some. This table holds hundreds of thousands of clones, around 67% found once. The sequenced sample was memory CD4+ T cells sorted from blood. Subset denoted: CD45RA-negative fraction. The origin of this receptor is a man younger than 45 in good health. The genes are TRBV2 and TRBJ2-3; either TRBD1 or TRBD2 may fit D (5 bases each). The CDR3 sequence: CASARGPFVDTQYF. DNA for the CDR3: TGTGCCAGCGCCCGGGGACCCTTTGTGGATACGCAGTATTTT.